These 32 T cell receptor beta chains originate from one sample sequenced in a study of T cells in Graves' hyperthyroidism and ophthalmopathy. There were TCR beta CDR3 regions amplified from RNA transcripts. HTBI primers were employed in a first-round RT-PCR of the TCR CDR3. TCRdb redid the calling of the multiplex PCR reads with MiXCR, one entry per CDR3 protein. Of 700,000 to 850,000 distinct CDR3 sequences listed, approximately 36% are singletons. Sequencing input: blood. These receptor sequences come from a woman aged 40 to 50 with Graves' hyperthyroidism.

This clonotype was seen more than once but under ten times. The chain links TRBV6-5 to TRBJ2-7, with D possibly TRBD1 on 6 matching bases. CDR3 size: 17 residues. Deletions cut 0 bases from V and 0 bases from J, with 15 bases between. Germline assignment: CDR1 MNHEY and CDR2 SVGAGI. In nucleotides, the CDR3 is TGTGCCAGCAGTTACTCGGGGACGGGACATCCCTCCTACGAGCAGTACTTC. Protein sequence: CASSYSGTGHPSYEQYF.

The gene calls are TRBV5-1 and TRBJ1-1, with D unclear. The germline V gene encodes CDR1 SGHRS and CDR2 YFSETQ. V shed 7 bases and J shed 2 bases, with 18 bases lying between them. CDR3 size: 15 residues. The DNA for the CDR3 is TGCGCCAGCTTTGCCCCAGGACTCCAAAACACTGAAGCTTTCTTT. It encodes CASFAPGLQNTEAFF.

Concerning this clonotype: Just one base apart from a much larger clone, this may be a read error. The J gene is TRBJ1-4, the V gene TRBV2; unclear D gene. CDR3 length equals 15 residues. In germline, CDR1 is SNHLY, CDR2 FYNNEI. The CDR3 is CASGEKSRSNEKLFF. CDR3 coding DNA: TGTGCCAGCGGTGAGAAGTCAAGAAGTAATGAAAAACTGTTTTTT.

The CDR3 DNA sequence: TGCGCCAGCAGCCAAGTGGCTAGCGGGAGTGCCTACGAGCAGTACTTC. Translating gives CASSQVASGSAYEQYF. The chain employs TRBV4-1 and TRBJ2-7; 10 nucleotides match TRBD2. V lost 1 base and J lost 2; bases outside the gene matches: 5. CDR3 length: 16 residues. Germline lookup yields CDR1 MGHRA and CDR2 YSYEKL.

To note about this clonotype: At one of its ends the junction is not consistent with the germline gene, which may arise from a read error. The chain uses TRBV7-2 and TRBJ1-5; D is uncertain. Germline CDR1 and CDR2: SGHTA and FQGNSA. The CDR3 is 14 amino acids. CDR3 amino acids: CASSKAINNQPQHF. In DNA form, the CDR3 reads TGCGCCAGCAGCAAAGCCATAAACAATCAGCCCCAGCATTTT.

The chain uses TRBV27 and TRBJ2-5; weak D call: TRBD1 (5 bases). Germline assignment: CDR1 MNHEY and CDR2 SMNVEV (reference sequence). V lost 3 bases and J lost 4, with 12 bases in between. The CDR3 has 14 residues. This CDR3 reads CASSFIGATETQYF. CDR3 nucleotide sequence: TGTGCCAGCAGTTTTATAGGGGCCACAGAGACCCAGTACTTC.

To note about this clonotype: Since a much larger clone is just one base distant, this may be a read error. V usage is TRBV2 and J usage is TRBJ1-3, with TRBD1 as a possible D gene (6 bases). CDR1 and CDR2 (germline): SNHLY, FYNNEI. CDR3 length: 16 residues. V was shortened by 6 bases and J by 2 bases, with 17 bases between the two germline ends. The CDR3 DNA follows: TGTGCCAGCAGCCGCGACGGAGGACAGACTGGAAACACCATATATTTT. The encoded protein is CASSRDGGQTGNTIYF.

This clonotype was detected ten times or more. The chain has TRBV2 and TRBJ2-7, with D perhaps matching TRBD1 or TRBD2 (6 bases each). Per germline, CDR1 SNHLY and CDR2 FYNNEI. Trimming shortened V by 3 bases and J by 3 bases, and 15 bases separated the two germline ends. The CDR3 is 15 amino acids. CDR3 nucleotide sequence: TGTGCCAGCAGTGAGGTTAGGGGGGTCGGCTACGAGCAGTACTTC. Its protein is CASSEVRGVGYEQYF.

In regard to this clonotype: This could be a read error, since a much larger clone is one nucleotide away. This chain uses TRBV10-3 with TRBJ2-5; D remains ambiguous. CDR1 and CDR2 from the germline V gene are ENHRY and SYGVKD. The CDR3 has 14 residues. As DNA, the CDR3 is TGTGCCACCAGTGTATTTTTAGGAATGGAGACCCAGTACTTC. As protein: CATSVFLGMETQYF.

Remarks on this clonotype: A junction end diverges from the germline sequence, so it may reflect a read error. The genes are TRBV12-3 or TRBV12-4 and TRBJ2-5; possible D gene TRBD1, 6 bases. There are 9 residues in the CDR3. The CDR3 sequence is CASSLAQGF. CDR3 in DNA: TGTGCCAGCAGTTTAGCACAGGGTTTC.

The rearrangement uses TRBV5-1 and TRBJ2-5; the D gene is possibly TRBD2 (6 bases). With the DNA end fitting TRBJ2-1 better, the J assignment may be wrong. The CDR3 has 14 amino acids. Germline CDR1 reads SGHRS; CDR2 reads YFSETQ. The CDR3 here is CASTKSGSYNEQFF. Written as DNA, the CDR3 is TGCGCCAGCACCAAAAGCGGGTCCTACAATGAGCAGTTCTTC.

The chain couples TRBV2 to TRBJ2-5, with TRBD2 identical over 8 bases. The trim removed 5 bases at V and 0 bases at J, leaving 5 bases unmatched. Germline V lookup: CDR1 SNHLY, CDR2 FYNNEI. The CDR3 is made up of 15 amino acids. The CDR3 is CASSYVAGYQETQYF. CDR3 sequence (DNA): TGTGCCAGCAGTTACGTAGCGGGGTACCAAGAGACCCAGTACTTC.

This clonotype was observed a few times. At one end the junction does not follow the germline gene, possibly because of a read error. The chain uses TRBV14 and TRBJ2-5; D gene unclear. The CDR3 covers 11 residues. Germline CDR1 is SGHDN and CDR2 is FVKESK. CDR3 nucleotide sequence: TGTGCCAGCAGCCAAATGGAGACCCAGTGCTTC. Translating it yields CASSQMETQCF.

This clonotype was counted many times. In DNA form, the CDR3 reads TGTGCCAGCAGACAAAAGTTGGGGAACGGCTACACCTTC. Its protein product is CASRQKLGNGYTF. The chain carries TRBV6-5 and TRBJ1-2, with D unclear. Germline CDR1 reads MNHEY; CDR2 reads SVGAGI. The length of the CDR3 is 13 residues. With 6 bases removed from V and 8 bases from J, the gap between germline ends came to 16 bases.

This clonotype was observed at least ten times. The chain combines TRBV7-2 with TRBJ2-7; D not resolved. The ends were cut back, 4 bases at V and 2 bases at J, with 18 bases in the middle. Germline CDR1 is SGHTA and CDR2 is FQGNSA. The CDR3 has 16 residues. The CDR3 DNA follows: TGTGCCAGCAGCTCCATTGGCGGTCCCCAAACCTACGAGCAGTACTTC. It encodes CASSSIGGPQTYEQYF.

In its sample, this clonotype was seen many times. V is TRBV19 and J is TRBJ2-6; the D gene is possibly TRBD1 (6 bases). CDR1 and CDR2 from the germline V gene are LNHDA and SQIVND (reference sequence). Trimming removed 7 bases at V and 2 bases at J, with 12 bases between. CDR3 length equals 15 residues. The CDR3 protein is CASTYGQTGANVLTF. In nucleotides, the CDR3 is TGTGCCAGTACCTACGGACAGACTGGGGCCAACGTCCTGACTTTC. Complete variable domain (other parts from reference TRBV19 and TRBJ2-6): DGGITQSPKYLFRKEGQNVTLSCEQNLNHDAMYWYRQDPGQGLRLIYYSQIVNDFQKGDIAEGYSVSREKKESFPLTVTSAQKNPTAFYLCASTYGQTGANVLTFGAGSRLTVL.

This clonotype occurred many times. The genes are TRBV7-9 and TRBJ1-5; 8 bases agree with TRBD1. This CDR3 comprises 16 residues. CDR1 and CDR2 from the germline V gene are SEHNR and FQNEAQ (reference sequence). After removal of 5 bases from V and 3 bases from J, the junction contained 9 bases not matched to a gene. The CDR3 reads CASSPPGQAFNQPQHF. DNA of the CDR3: TGTGCCAGCAGCCCCCCGGGACAGGCTTTCAATCAGCCCCAGCATTTT.

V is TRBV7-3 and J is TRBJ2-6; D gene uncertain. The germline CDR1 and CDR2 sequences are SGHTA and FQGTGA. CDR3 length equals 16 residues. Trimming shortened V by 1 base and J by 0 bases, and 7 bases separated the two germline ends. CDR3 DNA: TGTGCCAGCAGCTTAATTTCTCACTCTGGGGCCAACGTCCTGACTTTC. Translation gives CASSLISHSGANVLTF.

DNA of the CDR3: TGTGCCAGTAGTATCGGGAACTCCTTACAGTACTTC. Translating it yields CASSIGNSLQYF. V and J are TRBV19 and TRBJ2-7; D possibly corresponds to TRBD2 (5 bases). Germline assignment: CDR1 LNHDA and CDR2 SQIVND (reference sequence). Trimming shortened V by 3 bases and J by 10 bases, and 13 bases separated the two germline ends. CDR3 size: 12 residues.

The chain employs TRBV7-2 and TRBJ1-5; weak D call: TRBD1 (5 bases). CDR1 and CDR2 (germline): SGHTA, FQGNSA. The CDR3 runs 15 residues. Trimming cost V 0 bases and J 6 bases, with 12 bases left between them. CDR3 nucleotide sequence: TGTGCCAGCAGCTTAGCTCAGGGATCTGGTCAGCCCCAGCATTTT. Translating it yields CASSLAQGSGQPQHF.

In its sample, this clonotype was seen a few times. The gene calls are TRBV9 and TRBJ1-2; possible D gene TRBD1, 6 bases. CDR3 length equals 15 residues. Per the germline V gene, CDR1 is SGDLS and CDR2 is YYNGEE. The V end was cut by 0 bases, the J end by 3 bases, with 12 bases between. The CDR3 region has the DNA TGTGCCAGCAGCGTAGATGGGGGGCCCCACTATGGCTACACCTTC. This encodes CASSVDGGPHYGYTF.

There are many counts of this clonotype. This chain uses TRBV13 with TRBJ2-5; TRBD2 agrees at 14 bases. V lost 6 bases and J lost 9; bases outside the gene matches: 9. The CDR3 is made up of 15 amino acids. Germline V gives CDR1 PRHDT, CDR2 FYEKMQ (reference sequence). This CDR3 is CASSPTGTSGSPQYF. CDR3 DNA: TGTGCCAGCAGTCCGACCGGGACTAGCGGGAGTCCCCAGTACTTC.

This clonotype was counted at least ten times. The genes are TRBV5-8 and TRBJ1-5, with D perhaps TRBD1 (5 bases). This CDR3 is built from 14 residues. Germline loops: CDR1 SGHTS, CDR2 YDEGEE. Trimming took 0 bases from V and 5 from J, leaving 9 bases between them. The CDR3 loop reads CASSLEAGHQPQHF. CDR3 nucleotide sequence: TGTGCCAGCAGCTTGGAGGCAGGGCATCAGCCCCAGCATTTT.

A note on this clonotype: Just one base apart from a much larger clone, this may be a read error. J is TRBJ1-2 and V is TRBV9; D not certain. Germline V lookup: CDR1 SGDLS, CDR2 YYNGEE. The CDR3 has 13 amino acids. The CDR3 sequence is CASSVEGPYGCTF. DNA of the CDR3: TGTGCCAGCAGCGTAGAAGGGCCCTATGGCTGCACCTTC.

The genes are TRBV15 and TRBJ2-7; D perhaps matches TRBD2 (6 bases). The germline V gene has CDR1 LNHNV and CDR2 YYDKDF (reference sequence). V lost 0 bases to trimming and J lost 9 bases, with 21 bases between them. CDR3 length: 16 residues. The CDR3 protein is CATSRDWDFSTSGQYF. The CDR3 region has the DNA TGTGCCACCAGCAGAGATTGGGACTTTTCTACCTCCGGGCAGTACTTC.

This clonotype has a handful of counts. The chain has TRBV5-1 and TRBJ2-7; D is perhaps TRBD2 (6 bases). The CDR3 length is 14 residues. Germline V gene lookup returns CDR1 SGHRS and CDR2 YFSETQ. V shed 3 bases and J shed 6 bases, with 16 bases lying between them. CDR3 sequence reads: CASSSTGLTGEQYF. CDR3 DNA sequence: TGCGCCAGCAGCTCGACGGGACTCACGGGCGAGCAGTACTTC.

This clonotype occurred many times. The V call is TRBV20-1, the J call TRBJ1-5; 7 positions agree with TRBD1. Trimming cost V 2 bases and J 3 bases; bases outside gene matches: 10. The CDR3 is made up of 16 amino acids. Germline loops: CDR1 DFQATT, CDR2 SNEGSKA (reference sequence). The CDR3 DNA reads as TGCAGTGCTAGACGGGACAGCAGCCCCTTCAATCAGCCCCAGCATTTT. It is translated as CSARRDSSPFNQPQHF.

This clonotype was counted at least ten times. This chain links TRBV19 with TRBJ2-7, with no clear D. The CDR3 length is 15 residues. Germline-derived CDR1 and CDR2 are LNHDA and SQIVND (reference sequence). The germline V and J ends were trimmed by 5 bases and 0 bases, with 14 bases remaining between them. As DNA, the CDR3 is TGTGCCAGTAGTTGGAAAGCGAGCTACTCCTACGAGCAGTACTTC. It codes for CASSWKASYSYEQYF.

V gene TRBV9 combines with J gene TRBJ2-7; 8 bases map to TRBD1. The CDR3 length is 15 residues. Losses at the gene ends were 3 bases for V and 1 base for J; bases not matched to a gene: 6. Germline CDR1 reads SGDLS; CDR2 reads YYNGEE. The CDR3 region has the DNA TGTGCCAGCAGCGCCGGGACAGGAGTTTCCTACGAGCAGTACTTC. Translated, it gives CASSAGTGVSYEQYF.

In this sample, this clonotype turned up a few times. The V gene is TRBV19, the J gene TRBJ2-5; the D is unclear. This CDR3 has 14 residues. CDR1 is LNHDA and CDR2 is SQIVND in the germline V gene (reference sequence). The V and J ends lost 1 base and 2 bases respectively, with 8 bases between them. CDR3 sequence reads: CASSIGSPQETQYF. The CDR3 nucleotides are TGTGCCAGTAGTATAGGATCACCGCAAGAGACCCAGTACTTC.

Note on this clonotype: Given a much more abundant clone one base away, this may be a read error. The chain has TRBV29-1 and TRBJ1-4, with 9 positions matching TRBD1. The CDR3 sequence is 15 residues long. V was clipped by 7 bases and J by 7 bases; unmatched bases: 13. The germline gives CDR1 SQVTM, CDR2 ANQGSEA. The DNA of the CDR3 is TGCAGCGCAGCACAGGGGGCCGCGCCTGGTGAAAAACTGTTTTTT. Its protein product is CSAAQGAAPGEKLFF.

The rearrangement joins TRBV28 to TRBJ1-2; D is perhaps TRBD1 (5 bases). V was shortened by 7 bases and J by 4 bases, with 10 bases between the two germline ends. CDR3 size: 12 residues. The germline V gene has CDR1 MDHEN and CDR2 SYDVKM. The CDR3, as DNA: TGTGCCAGCAAATGGGGCCCCTATGGCTACACCTTC. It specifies CASKWGPYGYTF.